The 29 T cell receptor beta chains in this list originate from one sample, sequenced in a study of T cell repertoires in cytomegalovirus infection. TCRdb independently ran MiXCR on the reads; one entry per CDR3 protein. The sample includes some 500,000 distinct CDR3 sequences, roughly 43% seen only once; the top ten take around 48%. Their cognate antigens are unknown. The material sequenced was cultured PBMCs, taken from culture after CMV antigen stimulation. The receptors originated from a human donor in good health (CMV status not recorded). Some clones in this sample may be carry-over from other donors' samples.

This clonotype was counted at least ten times. The V gene is TRBV7-2, the J gene TRBJ1-2, with D perhaps TRBD1 (6 bases). In germline, CDR1 is SGHTA, CDR2 FQGNSA. The V gene lost 5 bases and the J gene lost 6 bases, with 10 bases spanning the gap. The CDR3 spans 12 residues. The CDR3 region is CASSLRGHGYTF. The CDR3 DNA sequence: TGTGCCAGCAGCCTCCGGGGGCATGGCTACACCTTC.

J is TRBJ1-5 and V is TRBV19, with D possibly matching TRBD1 (5 bases). The CDR3 is 15 residues long. Germline assignment: CDR1 LNHDA and CDR2 SQIVND (reference sequence). V lost 7 bases to trimming and J lost 5 bases, with 18 bases between them. CDR3 DNA: TGTGCCAGTAAATGGGGCAACGAATGGGATCAGCCCCAGCATTTT. It is translated as CASKWGNEWDQPQHF.

The sample holds a few counts of this clonotype. The genes are TRBV24-1 and TRBJ2-5, with D possibly matching TRBD1 (5 bases). The ends were cut back, 2 bases at V and 5 bases at J, with 20 bases in the middle. Germline loops: CDR1 KGHDR, CDR2 SFDVKD. The CDR3 is 17 amino acids. As DNA, the CDR3 is TGTGCCACCAGTGATTCGGCCCCAGGGTTTAAGGATGAGACCCAGTACTTC. It codes for CATSDSAPGFKDETQYF.

The CDR3 loop is CASSYSSVRGTETQYF. The CDR3 nucleotides read TGTGCCAGCAGTTACTCGTCGGTTCGGGGGACGGAGACCCAGTACTTC. This chain links TRBV6-5 with TRBJ2-5, with D perhaps TRBD2 (6 bases). Germline V gene lookup returns CDR1 MNHEY and CDR2 SVGAGI. The V and J ends lost 0 bases and 5 bases respectively, with 16 bases between them. This CDR3 is built from 16 residues.

The CDR3 DNA is TGTGCCAGCAGCCTAGACAGGGGGTCGACTCGGAATTCACCCCTCCACTTT. Residues: CASSLDRGSTRNSPLHF. The chain employs TRBV7-2 and TRBJ1-6, with 9 bases identical to TRBD1. The junction had 12 bases not matched to a gene; V was cut back by 5 bases and J by 7 bases. Germline loops: CDR1 SGHTA, CDR2 FQGNSA. CDR3 length: 17 residues.

The chain has TRBV6-8 and TRBJ1-5, with 7 positions matching TRBD1. V was clipped by 2 bases and J by 0 bases; unmatched bases: 10. The germline gives CDR1 MNHGY, CDR2 SAAAGT. The CDR3 has 18 amino acids. The CDR3 spells CASSYDTGTEHSNQPQHF. CDR3 DNA: TGTGCCAGCAGTTACGATACAGGGACAGAACATAGCAATCAGCCCCAGCATTTT.

The V call is TRBV19, the J call TRBJ1-1, with D maybe TRBD1 (6 bases). Trimming stripped 9 bases from V and 6 bases from J, with 11 bases between. The CDR3 loop spans 11 amino acids. Looked up from germline, CDR1 is LNHDA and CDR2 is SQIVND (reference sequence). In nucleotides, the CDR3 is TGTGCCAGCACAGGGAGGGCTGAAGCTTTCTTT. Translated: CASTGRAEAFF.

The chain employs TRBV7-2 and TRBJ1-5; 8 bases are a match to TRBD1. The junction had 4 bases not matched to a gene; V was cut back by 5 bases and J by 7 bases. Germline V gene sequence: CDR1 SGHTA, CDR2 FQGNSA. The CDR3 extends over 13 amino acids. The CDR3 DNA sequence: TGTGCCAGCAGCGGACAGGGCGAGCAGCCCCAGCATTTT. Translated: CASSGQGEQPQHF.

Only a few counts were recorded for this clonotype. The CDR3 loop is CASSSTGWETEAFF. DNA for the CDR3: TGTGCCAGCAGCTCGACAGGGTGGGAGACTGAAGCTTTCTTT. The chain recombines TRBV7-9 with TRBJ1-1; 7 bases align to TRBD1. V dropped 4 bases and J dropped 5; count of bases not matched to a gene: 7. The CDR3 runs 14 residues. Germline CDR1 is SEHNR and CDR2 is FQNEAQ (reference sequence).

This clonotype was detected only a few times. The chain carries TRBV11-2 and TRBJ1-4, with 8 nucleotides matching TRBD1. The V gene end was trimmed by 5 bases and the J gene end by 2 bases; junction bases not matched to a gene: 13. There are 18 residues in the CDR3. Germline-derived CDR1 and CDR2 are SGHAT and FQNNGV. Here the CDR3 DNA reads TGTGCCAGCAGCCTCCGTCCGACAGGGGATTCCACTAATGAAAAACTGTTTTTT. Protein: CASSLRPTGDSTNEKLFF.

The chain couples TRBV20-1 to TRBJ1-6; TRBD1 might be the D (5 bases). Germline V lookup: CDR1 DFQATT, CDR2 SNEGSKA (reference sequence). CDR3 length: 14 amino acids. Trimming removed 3 bases at V and 5 bases at J, with 11 bases between. CDR3 region: CSASQGVNNSPLHF. The CDR3 coding sequence is TGCAGTGCTAGCCAGGGAGTAAATAATTCACCCCTCCACTTT.

This chain uses TRBV4-2 with TRBJ1-3; a weak D match, TRBD1 (5 bases). V lost 1 base and J 3 bases, leaving 13 bases between the germline ends. The germline V gene encodes CDR1 LGHNA and CDR2 YNFKEQ. The CDR3 totals 16 residues. CDR3 protein: CASSQVTGGRGNTIYF. As DNA, the CDR3 is TGTGCCAGCAGCCAAGTAACGGGGGGACGTGGAAACACCATATATTTT.

This clonotype has more than one count but fewer than ten. The V call is TRBV9, the J call TRBJ2-3, with 9 bases aligning to TRBD2. The trim removed 4 bases at V and 5 bases at J, leaving 5 bases unmatched. CDR3 size: 14 residues. The germline V gene has CDR1 SGDLS and CDR2 YYNGEE. The CDR3 here is CASSSATSGDTQYF. The CDR3 coding sequence is TGTGCCAGCAGCTCGGCGACTAGCGGAGATACGCAGTATTTT. The full variable domain, rest sourced from reference TRBV9 and TRBJ2-3, is DSGVTQTPKHLITATGQRVTLRCSPRSGDLSVYWYQQSLDQGLQFLIQYYNGEERAKGNILERFSAQQFPDLHSELNLSSLELGDSALYFCASSSATSGDTQYFGPGTRLTVL.

The chain uses TRBV20-1 and TRBJ2-3; 13 nucleotides agree with TRBD2. CDR1 and CDR2 from the germline V gene are DFQATT and SNEGSKA (reference sequence). With V trimmed by 1 base and J by 5 bases, 15 bases remained unmatched. This CDR3 is built from 19 residues. The CDR3 is CSARGRTSGRTLLGDTQYF. In DNA, the CDR3 is TGCAGTGCTAGAGGCCGGACTAGCGGGAGAACATTACTCGGAGATACGCAGTATTTT.

This clonotype has a handful of counts. The chain links TRBV7-8 to TRBJ1-3; a weak D match, TRBD1 (6 bases). The V end was cut by 5 bases, the J end by 4 bases, with 12 bases between. Germline CDR1 and CDR2: SGHVS and FQNEAQ. The CDR3 spans 14 residues. CDR3 nucleotides: TGTGCCAGCAGCCGAACAGGGTACGGAAACACCATATATTTT. It yields the protein CASSRTGYGNTIYF.

The chain joins TRBV27 to TRBJ2-3; TRBD1 matches at 7 bases. Germline V CDR1 and CDR2: MNHEY, SMNVEV (reference sequence). J was trimmed by 5 bases and V by 3 bases; bases with no gene match: 5. The CDR3 contains 14 residues. CDR3 sequence: CASSLRGLIDTQYF. The CDR3 DNA reads as TGTGCCAGCAGTTTGAGGGGGCTTATAGATACGCAGTATTTT.

The rearrangement uses TRBV20-1 and TRBJ1-5; D not resolved. Germline V gene data show CDR1 as DFQATT and CDR2 as SNEGSKA (reference sequence). This CDR3 has 13 residues. V was cut by 2 bases and J by 3 bases, with 8 bases left in between. The CDR3 DNA follows: TGCAGTGCTAGATTGCGGCCCAATCAGCCCCAGCATTTT. Translated: CSARLRPNQPQHF.

The chain joins TRBV6-2 or TRBV6-3 to TRBJ2-3; no reliable D call. V gave up 1 base and J gave up 6 bases, with 8 bases separating them. The germline CDR1 and CDR2 sequences are MNHEY and SVGEGT. This CDR3 is built from 13 residues. CDR3: CASSYFADDTQYF. The CDR3 coding sequence is TGTGCCAGCAGTTACTTTGCAGATGATACGCAGTATTTT.

This clonotype came up a few times. The chain uses TRBV29-1 and TRBJ2-7; 9 positions agree with TRBD1. The ends lost 3 bases at V and 2 bases at J; junction bases unmatched: 8. The CDR3 has 15 amino acids. The V gene's germline CDR1 is SQVTM and CDR2 ANQGSEA. The CDR3 spells CSVEEQGARTYEQYF. The CDR3 DNA reads TGCAGCGTTGAGGAACAGGGGGCGAGAACCTACGAGCAGTACTTC.

This clonotype was seen a few times. V is TRBV11-2 and J is TRBJ1-5; D is undetermined. The CDR3 length is 15 residues. V lost 4 bases and J 3 bases, leaving 13 bases between the germline ends. Per germline, CDR1 SGHAT and CDR2 FQNNGV. CDR3 residues: CASSSQGLANQPQHF. The CDR3, as DNA: TGTGCCAGCAGCTCCCAAGGTCTAGCCAATCAGCCCCAGCATTTT.

V is TRBV6-1 and J is TRBJ2-1; 14 nucleotides line up with TRBD2. From germline, CDR1 is MNHNS and CDR2 SASEGT. Germline trimming cut 6 bases from V and 4 bases from J; bases unmatched to any gene: 8. The CDR3 loop spans 17 amino acids. The CDR3 coding sequence is TGTGCCAGCAGGGGGACTAGCGGGGGTATGGGGTACAATGAGCAGTTCTTC. This encodes CASRGTSGGMGYNEQFF.

This chain links TRBV7-2 with TRBJ1-2, with D perhaps matching TRBD1 (6 bases). From germline, CDR1 is SGHTA and CDR2 FQGNSA. This CDR3 has 16 amino acids. Trimming cost V 3 bases and J 5 bases, with 19 bases left between them. The CDR3 coding sequence is TGTGCCAGCAGCTTCGGACAGCGGGTTAACTATTATGGCTACACCTTC. Translated: CASSFGQRVNYYGYTF.

The J gene is TRBJ2-7, the V gene TRBV27, with 7 positions matching TRBD2. Germline V CDR1 and CDR2: MNHEY, SMNVEV (reference sequence). CDR3 length equals 15 residues. V was pared by 6 bases and J by 2 bases, with 10 bases of the junction left unmatched. CDR3: CASSHGAGGTYEQYF. In DNA, the CDR3 is TGTGCCAGCAGCCACGGAGCCGGGGGGACCTACGAGCAGTACTTC.

This rearrangement joins TRBV19 to TRBJ1-1; no clear D. CDR1 LNHDA and CDR2 SQIVND come from the germline V gene (reference sequence). Trimming cost V 4 bases and J 0 bases, with 12 bases left between them. This CDR3 is built from 15 residues. In nucleotides, the CDR3 is TGTGCCAGTAGTAATTTGAGGGTAATGAACACTGAAGCTTTCTTT. This sequence encodes CASSNLRVMNTEAFF.

The chain employs TRBV19 and TRBJ1-1; D perhaps matches TRBD1 (6 bases). This CDR3 comprises 13 residues. V shed 7 bases and J shed 3 bases, with 12 bases lying between them. Germline V CDR1 and CDR2: LNHDA, SQIVND (reference sequence). The CDR3 coding sequence is TGTGCCAGTAAGGCGGGGGCGTACACTGAAGCTTTCTTT. This codes for CASKAGAYTEAFF.

The chain has TRBV9 and TRBJ1-2; 10 bases map to TRBD1. This CDR3 comprises 13 residues. After removal of 3 bases from V and 7 bases from J, the junction contained 3 bases not matched to a gene. Germline assignment: CDR1 SGDLS and CDR2 YYNGEE. In DNA, the CDR3 is TGTGCCAGCAGCGCGACAGGGGGCCTTGGCTACACCTTC. Protein: CASSATGGLGYTF.

This clonotype appeared many times. The CDR3 is CASSLRGSPLHF. Written as DNA, the CDR3 is TGTGCCAGCAGCTTAAGGGGGTCACCCCTCCACTTT. The genes are TRBV7-2 and TRBJ1-6; maybe TRBD1 (6 bases). Per the germline V gene, CDR1 is SGHTA and CDR2 is FQGNSA. Trimming stripped 2 bases from V and 10 bases from J, with 6 bases between. CDR3 length equals 12 residues.

This clonotype showed up many times. The rearrangement uses TRBV7-2 and TRBJ2-1, with a tentative D call TRBD2 (6 bases). V was trimmed by 4 bases and J by 6 bases, leaving 13 bases between them. This CDR3 has 14 residues. Germline V CDR1 and CDR2: SGHTA, FQGNSA. CDR3 coding DNA: TGTGCCAGCAGCTCCCGGCGGGAAAGCAATGAGCAGTTCTTC. Translated, it gives CASSSRRESNEQFF.

This chain uses TRBV18 with TRBJ2-1, with D uncertain. Trimming took 2 bases from V and 10 from J, leaving 12 bases between them. This CDR3 contains 13 residues. Germline CDR1 is KGHSH and CDR2 is LQKENI. The CDR3 region is CASSPGSSSEQFF. As DNA, the CDR3 is TGTGCCAGCTCACCAGGGTCGTCGAGCGAGCAGTTCTTC.